This T cell receptor (beta chain) derives from a study of neurological immune-mediated disorders. At least ten counts were recorded for this clonotype. The CDR3 consists of 17 residues. V dropped 0 bases and J dropped 5; count of bases not matched to a gene: 12. Germline CDR1 is DFQATT and CDR2 is SNEGSKA (reference sequence). Time point specified: longitudinal time-point 3. TCRdb re-called the 5' RACE reads with MiXCR, one entry per CDR3 protein. This table has approximately 80,000 distinct CDR3 sequences, about 4.5% appearing once. This clonotype originated in a woman aged 60 to 75 with multiple sclerosis. Material: PBMCs. The chain is built from TRBV20-1 and TRBJ2-2; 7 nucleotides match TRBD1. CDR3 bases: TGCAGTGCTAGAGACCTCCTGAGGGGGCCTGGTACCGGGGAGCTGTTTTTT. Its protein product is CSARDLLRGPGTGELFF.